This note documents a single T cell receptor beta chain sequence. Authors' analysis steps: Amplification of reference gene primers was used by the study to estimate nucleated cell counts. Method: immunoSEQ multiplex PCR; TCRdb's copy keeps in-frame clones and lacks some. V and J calls and clone size come straight from that table; D and trimming were deduced from the DNA. The sample includes tens of thousands of clones, 65% to 80% of them seen just once. The sample belongs to a study of blood T cell repertoires in COVID-19. On the study more broadly: There were acute and convalescent COVID-19 samples, and they came from the United States, Italy and Spain. From T cells, B-cell-depleted T cells, or PBMCs came the material, which was cDNA or gDNA.

The CDR3 runs to 15 residues. Germline lookup yields CDR1 SGDLS and CDR2 YYNGEE. With V trimmed by 0 bases and J by 1 base, 0 bases remained unmatched. The chain joins TRBV9 to TRBJ2-2; TRBD2 matches 7 bases. Sequencing used peripheral blood. This clonotype originated in a man between 45 and 60 years old with COVID-19, enrolled during active disease. CDR3 DNA: TGTGCCAGCAGCGTAGCGGGGGGGAACACCGGGGAGCTGTTTTTT. Translation gives CASSVAGGNTGELFF. Full variable domain (missing parts from reference TRBV9 and TRBJ2-2): DSGVTQTPKHLITATGQRVTLRCSPRSGDLSVYWYQQSLDQGLQFLIQYYNGEERAKGNILERFSAQQFPDLHSELNLSSLELGDSALYFCASSVAGGNTGELFFGEGSRLTVL.